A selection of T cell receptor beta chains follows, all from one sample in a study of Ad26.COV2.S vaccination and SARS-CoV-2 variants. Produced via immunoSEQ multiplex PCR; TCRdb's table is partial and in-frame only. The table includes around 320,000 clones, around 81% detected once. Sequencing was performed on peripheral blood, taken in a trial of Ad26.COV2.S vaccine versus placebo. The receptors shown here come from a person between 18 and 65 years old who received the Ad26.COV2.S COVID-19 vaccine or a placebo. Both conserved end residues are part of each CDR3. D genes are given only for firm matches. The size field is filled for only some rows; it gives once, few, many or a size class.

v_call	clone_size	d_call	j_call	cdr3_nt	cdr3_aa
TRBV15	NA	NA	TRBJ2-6	TGTGCCACCAGCAGCCGGACGGCAACCTTTGTCTCTGGGGCCAACGTCCTGACTTTC	CATSSRTATFVSGANVLTF
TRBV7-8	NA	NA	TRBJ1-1	TGTGCCAGCAGCTTAGGGCAGAGCACTGAAGCTTTCTTT	CASSLGQSTEAFF
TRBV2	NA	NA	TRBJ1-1	TGTGCCAGCAGTTCCGCCTCTGAGAACACTGAAGCTTTCTTT	CASSSASENTEAFF
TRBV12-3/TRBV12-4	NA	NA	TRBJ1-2	TGTGCCAGCAGAATACAGGGCGTCTATGGCTACACCTTC	CASRIQGVYGYTF
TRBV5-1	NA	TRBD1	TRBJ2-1	TGCGCCAGCAGCCCAATCCGGGACAGGAGTGTCTATGAGCAGTTCTTC	CASSPIRDRSVYEQFF
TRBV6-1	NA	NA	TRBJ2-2	TGTGCCAGCAGTGTACAACCGGACGGGCACACCGGGGAGCTGTTTTTT	CASSVQPDGHTGELFF
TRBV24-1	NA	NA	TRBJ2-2	TGTGCCACCAGAGAAGGACCGGGGGAGCTGTTTTTT	CATREGPGELFF
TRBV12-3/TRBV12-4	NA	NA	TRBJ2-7	TGTGCCAGCAGTCACACCGGGACAAGCGAGCAGTACTTC	CASSHTGTSEQYF
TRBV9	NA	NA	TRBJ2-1	TGTGCCAGCAGCGTACAGGACGAGCAGTTCTTC	CASSVQDEQFF
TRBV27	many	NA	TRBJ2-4	TGTGCCAGCAGTCGGGGTAGCGGTTCATCTTACAAAAACATTCAGTACTTC	CASSRGSGSSYKNIQYF
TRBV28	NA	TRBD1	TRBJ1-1	TGTGCCAGCAGTTCTAGTACTCCCAGGGGGGTGGCTGAAGCTTTCTTT	CASSSSTPRGVAEAFF
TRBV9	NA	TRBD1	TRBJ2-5	TGTGCCAGCAGCGACAGGGGGCGCCTCATGGAGACCCAGTACTTC	CASSDRGRLMETQYF
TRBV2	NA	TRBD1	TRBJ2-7	TGTGCCGGCGGACAGGGGAAAGACGAGCAGTACTTC	CAGGQGKDEQYF
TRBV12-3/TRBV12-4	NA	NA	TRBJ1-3	TGTGCCAGCACCACCGACTTGGGGACCATATATTTT	CASTTDLGTIYF
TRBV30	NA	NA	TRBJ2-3	TGTGCCTGGAGTACCCCGCTTGGTACGCAGTATTTT	CAWSTPLGTQYF
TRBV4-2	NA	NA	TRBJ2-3	TGTGCCAGCAGCCAAGGTTTCAACCCAGTAGGTAATACGGATACGCAGTATTTT	CASSQGFNPVGNTDTQYF
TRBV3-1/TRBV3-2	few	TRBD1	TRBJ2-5	TGTGCCAGCAGCCAAGGGACAGGGGCGGGTGTAATCTCGGAGACCCAGTACTTC	CASSQGTGAGVISETQYF
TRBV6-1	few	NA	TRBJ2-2	TGTGCCAGCAGTGAACTGGCGAACACCGGGGAGCTGTTTTTT	CASSELANTGELFF
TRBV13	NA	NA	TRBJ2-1	TGTGCCAGCAGCTTAAGGTCTTGGCAGCCCCAATCCTACAATGAGCAGTTCTTC	CASSLRSWQPQSYNEQFF
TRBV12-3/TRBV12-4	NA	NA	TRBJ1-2	TGTGCCAGCACCCTCCGGGGGGGCAGGGGCTACACCTTC	CASTLRGGRGYTF
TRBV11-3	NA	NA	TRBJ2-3	TGTGCCAGCAGCTTACCCGTTATTCTGACTAGGTCAGGGATGGATACGCAGTATTTT	CASSLPVILTRSGMDTQYF
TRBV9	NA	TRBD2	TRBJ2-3	TGTGCCAGCAGCGTAGCGACTAGCGGGGGTACAGATACGCAGTATTTT	CASSVATSGGTDTQYF
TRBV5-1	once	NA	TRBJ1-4	TGCGCCAGCAGCTTGTTGGCAGGTTCGAATGAAAAACTGTTTTTT	CASSLLAGSNEKLFF
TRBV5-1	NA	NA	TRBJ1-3	TGCGCCAGCAGCTTGGACAGAGCTGGAAACACCATATATTTT	CASSLDRAGNTIYF
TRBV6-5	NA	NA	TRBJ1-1	TGTGCCACCCAAACCACAGAGAACACTGAAGCTTTCTTT	CATQTTENTEAFF
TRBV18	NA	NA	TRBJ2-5	TGTGCCAGCTCACCGACAGGCCGAATCCAAGAGACCCAGTACTTC	CASSPTGRIQETQYF
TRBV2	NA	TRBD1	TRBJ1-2	TGTGCCAGCAGTAGGGACAGGGGGAGCGGCTACACCTTC	CASSRDRGSGYTF
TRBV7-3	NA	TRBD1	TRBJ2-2	TGTGCCAGCAGCCTCGACAGGGTGGGAGCCGGGGAGCTGTTTTTT	CASSLDRVGAGELFF
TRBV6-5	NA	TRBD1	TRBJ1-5	TGTGCCAGCAGTTCCGACAGGGGAAACCAGCCCCAGCATTTT	CASSSDRGNQPQHF
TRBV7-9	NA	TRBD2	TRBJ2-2	TGTGCCAGCAGCCCTAGCGGGGGCCACACCGGGGAGCTGTTTTTT	CASSPSGGHTGELFF
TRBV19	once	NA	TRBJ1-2	TGTGCCAGTAGTATCGGGACCTTAGATTATGGCTACACCTTC	CASSIGTLDYGYTF
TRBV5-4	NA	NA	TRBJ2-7	TGTGCCAGCAGCTTGTGGGGTCGGTCGCCCCGAGGCTACGAGCAGTACTTC	CASSLWGRSPRGYEQYF
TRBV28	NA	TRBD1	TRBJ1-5	TGTGCCAGCAGTCTACCGGGACAGGCGCACAATCAGCCCCAGCATTTT	CASSLPGQAHNQPQHF
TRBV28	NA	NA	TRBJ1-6	TGTGCCAGCAGTCCAACCAGGGGTTGGAATTCACCCCTCCACTTT	CASSPTRGWNSPLHF
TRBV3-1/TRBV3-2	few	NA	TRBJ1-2	TGTGCCAGCAGCCCACAAAGGGTCCTCGCGCAGGGAAAAGCGGGCTACACCTTC	CASSPQRVLAQGKAGYTF
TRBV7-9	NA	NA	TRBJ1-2	TGTGCCAGCAGCCCAACCGGGACATTCTATGGCTACACCTTC	CASSPTGTFYGYTF
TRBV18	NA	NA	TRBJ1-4	TGTGCCAGCTCACCAGCCCCCATTGAAAAACTGTTTTTT	CASSPAPIEKLFF
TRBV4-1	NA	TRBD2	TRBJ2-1	TGCGCCAGCAGTAGCGGGGGGGCCAACAATGAGCAGTTCTTC	CASSSGGANNEQFF